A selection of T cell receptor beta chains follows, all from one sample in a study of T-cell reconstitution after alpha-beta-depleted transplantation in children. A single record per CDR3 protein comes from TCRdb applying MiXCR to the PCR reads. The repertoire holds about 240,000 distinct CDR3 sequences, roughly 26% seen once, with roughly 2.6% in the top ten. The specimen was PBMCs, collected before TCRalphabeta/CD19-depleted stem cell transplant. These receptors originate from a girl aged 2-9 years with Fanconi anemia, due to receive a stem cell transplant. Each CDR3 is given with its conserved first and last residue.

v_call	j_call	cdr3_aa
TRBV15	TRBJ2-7	CDTSKDRAKAPLYEQYF
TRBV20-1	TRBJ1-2	CSASSGDSGYTF
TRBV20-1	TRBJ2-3	CSATPGQGTDTQYF
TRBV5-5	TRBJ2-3	CASSLLPSGTDTQYF
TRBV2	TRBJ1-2	CASRLPDNYGYTF
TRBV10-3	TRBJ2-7	CAIGEGELYEQYF
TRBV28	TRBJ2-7	CASSSAGGSPDEQYF
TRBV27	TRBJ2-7	CASSSLAGAGQYF
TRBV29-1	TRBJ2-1	CSVMSGGGPTYNEQFF
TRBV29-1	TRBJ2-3	CSVDNLLAGGWSTDTQYF
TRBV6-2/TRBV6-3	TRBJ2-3	CASILAGGQWDTQYF
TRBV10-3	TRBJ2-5	CAIGSGFGETQYF
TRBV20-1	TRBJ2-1	CSASAFLASANNEQFF
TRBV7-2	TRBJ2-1	CASSLGIEQFF
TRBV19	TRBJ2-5	CASRPVGTVQETQYF
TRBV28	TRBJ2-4	CASSSRPLDRRYF
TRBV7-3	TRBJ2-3	CASIKSRGLGSHTQYF
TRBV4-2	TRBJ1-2	CASSLVPKQGEHGYTF
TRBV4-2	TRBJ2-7	CASSQGTGGTEQYF
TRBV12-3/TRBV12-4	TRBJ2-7	CAIKAITGPRVYEQYF
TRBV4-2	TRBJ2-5	CASSQRPSGRAGETQYF
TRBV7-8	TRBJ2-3	CASSYRETPGLAGGSTQYF
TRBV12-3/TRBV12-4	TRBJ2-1	CASSLRVGYRLEQFF
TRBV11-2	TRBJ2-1	CASSTSPGAYNEQFF
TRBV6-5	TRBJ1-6	CASSLRQGAYNSPLHF
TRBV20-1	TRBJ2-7	CSALSGLLPEQYF
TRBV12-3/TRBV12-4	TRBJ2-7	CASSQGTSGKHEQYF
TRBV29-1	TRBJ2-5	CSVARVGETQYF
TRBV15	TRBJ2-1	CATSRVDEQFF
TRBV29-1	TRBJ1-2	CSVVPRDRAYGYTF
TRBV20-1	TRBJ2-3	CSARRDSSTDTQYF
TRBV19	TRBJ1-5	CASSRTVNSNQPQHF
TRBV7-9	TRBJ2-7	CASSLVPGKLDEQYF
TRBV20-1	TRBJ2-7	CSASTRTSYEQYF
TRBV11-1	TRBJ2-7	CASSSQWGQGFYEQYF
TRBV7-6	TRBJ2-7	CASSLTDEGYEQYF
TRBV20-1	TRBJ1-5	CSAGRFNQPQHF
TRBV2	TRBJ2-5	CASSGERSYQETQYF
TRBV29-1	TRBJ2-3	CSVAPGLSTDTQYF
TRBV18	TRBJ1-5	CASSPGSNQPQHF
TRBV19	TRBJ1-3	CASSTAGTHGNTIYF
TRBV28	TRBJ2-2	CASSLWGGDGGELFF